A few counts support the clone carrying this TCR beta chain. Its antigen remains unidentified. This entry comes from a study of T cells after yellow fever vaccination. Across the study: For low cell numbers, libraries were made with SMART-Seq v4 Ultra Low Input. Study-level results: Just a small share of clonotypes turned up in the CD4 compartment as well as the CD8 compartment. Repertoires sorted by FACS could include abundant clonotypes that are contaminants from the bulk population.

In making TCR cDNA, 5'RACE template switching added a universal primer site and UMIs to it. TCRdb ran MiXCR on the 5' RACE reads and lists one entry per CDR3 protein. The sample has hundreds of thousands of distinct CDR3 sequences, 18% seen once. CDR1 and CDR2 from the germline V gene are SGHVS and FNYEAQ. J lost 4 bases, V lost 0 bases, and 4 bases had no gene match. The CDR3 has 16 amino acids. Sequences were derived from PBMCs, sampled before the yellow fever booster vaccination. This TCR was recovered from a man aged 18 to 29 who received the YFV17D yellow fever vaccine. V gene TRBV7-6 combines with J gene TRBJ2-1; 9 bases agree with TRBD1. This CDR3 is CASSLARDREYNEQFF. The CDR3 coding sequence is TGTGCCAGCAGCTTAGCCCGGGACAGGGAATACAATGAGCAGTTCTTC.